The next 5 T cell receptor beta chains were all read from a single sample in a study of T cell changes during pregnancy in multiple sclerosis. The table came from immunoSEQ multiplex PCR; TCRdb's copy has only in-frame clones and leaves some out. The table has fewer than 75,000 clones, 90% to 95% seen once; the top ten hold approximately 5%. The starting material was CD8+ T cells from peripheral blood mononuclear cells, obtained before pregnancy. The receptors derive from a female donor with multiple sclerosis, enrolled in a pregnancy study.

This clone was observed a single time. The chain carries TRBV13 and TRBJ2-3, with 10 bases aligning to TRBD2. Looked up from germline, CDR1 is PRHDT and CDR2 is FYEKMQ (reference sequence). Trimming removed 5 bases from V and 2 bases from J; junction bases left unmatched: 10. CDR3 length: 17 residues. In nucleotides, the CDR3 is TGTGCCAGCAGCACAAGCGCCGGGACTAGCGTCACAGATACGCAGTATTTT. Its translation: CASSTSAGTSVTDTQYF. Together with reference TRBV13 and TRBJ2-3, the CDR3 gives the full variable domain: AAGVIQSPRHLIKEKRETATLKCYPIPRHDTVYWYQQGPGQDPQFLISFYEKMQSDKGSIPDRFSAQQFSDYHSELNMSSLELGDSALYFCASSTSAGTSVTDTQYFGPGTRLTVL.

The chain has TRBV7-8 and TRBJ1-2; perhaps TRBD1 as D (6 bases). The germline gives CDR1 SGHVS, CDR2 FQNEAQ. The CDR3 is made up of 14 amino acids. V was shortened by 1 base and J by 5 bases, with 11 bases between the two germline ends. The CDR3, as DNA: TGTGCCAGCAGCTTAGATCGGGGGGCTTATGGCTACACCTTC. This codes for CASSLDRGAYGYTF.

This chain uses TRBV2 with TRBJ1-5; D is unresolved. With 2 bases removed from V and 0 bases from J, the gap between germline ends came to 8 bases. The CDR3 spans 15 residues. Germline CDR1 SNHLY, CDR2 FYNNEI. The CDR3 region has the DNA TGTGCCAGCAGTGAACGGGGATATAGCAATCAGCCCCAGCATTTT. Translating it yields CASSERGYSNQPQHF.

This chain links TRBV5-6 with TRBJ2-1, with 10 bases aligning to TRBD1. The CDR3 sequence is 15 residues long. Germline CDR1 SGHDT, CDR2 YYEEEE. Trimming at V came to 3 bases and at J to 2 bases, leaving 2 bases not matched to a gene. The CDR3 is CASSSGTGAYNEQFF. CDR3 bases: TGTGCCAGCAGCTCCGGGACAGGGGCCTACAATGAGCAGTTCTTC.

The CDR3 DNA is TGTGCCAGCAGTGAATTCGAAAACGGTTCACCCCTCCACTTT. Protein sequence: CASSEFENGSPLHF. The chain carries TRBV25-1 and TRBJ1-6; D unclear. Trimming pared 1 base from V and 9 bases from J, leaving 10 bases between. This CDR3 is built from 14 residues. Germline assignment: CDR1 MGHDK and CDR2 SYGVNS.